Listed below are T cell receptor beta chains from one sample, sequenced in a study of T cells in tuberculosis. Assay: immunoSEQ multiplex PCR; the TCRdb copy retains only in-frame clones and omits some. This sample has 25,000 to 35,000 clones, with approximately 93% found just once. The sample consisted of PBMCs. The receptors originated from a donor between 10 and 35 years old with latent tuberculosis or without tuberculosis infection. Each CDR3 is given with its conserved first and last residue. Each record gives: clone size, J gene, D gene, V gene, CDR3 protein, CDR3 DNA. A D gene is named only where the DNA matches it firmly. Clone size is stated in some rows and not others, as once, few, many or a class when expanded.

>NA|TRBJ1-2|NA|TRBV18
CASSPLQGDGYTF
TGTGCCAGCTCACCCCTTCAGGGTGATGGCTACACCTTC
>NA|TRBJ2-7|TRBD1|TRBV28
CASSTLGQGTYEQYF
TGTGCCAGCAGTACTTTAGGACAGGGGACCTACGAGCAGTACTTC
>NA|TRBJ2-2|TRBD2|TRBV7-8
CASSSRLAGIAGELFF
TGTGCCAGCAGCTCACGACTAGCGGGTATCGCCGGGGAGCTGTTTTTT
>NA|TRBJ1-2|NA|TRBV19
CASSDYGWSGPDYGYTF
TGTGCCAGTAGTGATTACGGCTGGTCAGGGCCCGACTATGGCTACACCTTC
>NA|TRBJ2-3|NA|TRBV28
CASSFATHPTPGKYF
TGTGCCAGCAGTTTTGCCACCCACCCCACGCCTGGCAAGTATTTT
>once|TRBJ2-1|TRBD1|TRBV7-3
CASSLIGQGDNEQFF
TGTGCCAGCAGCTTGATAGGACAGGGTGACAATGAGCAGTTCTTC
>NA|TRBJ1-4|TRBD1|TRBV2
CASVQGAEEKLFF
TGTGCCAGTGTGCAGGGGGCTGAAGAAAAACTGTTTTTT
>NA|TRBJ1-5|NA|TRBV7-9
CASSLGQTDQPQHF
TGTGCCAGCAGCTTAGGACAGACGGATCAGCCCCAGCATTTT
>NA|TRBJ2-1|TRBD2|TRBV6-5
CASSSGGNQYNEQFF
TGTGCCAGCAGTTCCGGGGGGAACCAGTACAATGAGCAGTTCTTC
>NA|TRBJ1-6|NA|TRBV6-5
CASSYAGNSPLHF
TGTGCCAGCAGTTACGCAGGAAATTCACCCCTCCACTTT
>NA|TRBJ2-1|NA|TRBV27
CASSNAPGYEQFF
TGTGCCAGCAGTAATGCACCAGGCTATGAGCAGTTCTTC
>NA|TRBJ2-2|NA|TRBV2
CAGQEAHPGELFF
TGTGCCGGGCAGGAGGCCCACCCCGGGGAGCTGTTTTTT
>NA|TRBJ2-1|NA|TRBV5-5
CASSLRGRDIYNEQFF
TGTGCCAGCAGCTTGCGCGGCCGGGACATTTACAATGAGCAGTTCTTC
>NA|TRBJ1-5|NA|TRBV7-2
CASSHRVDWDQPQHF
TGTGCCAGCAGCCACAGGGTTGATTGGGATCAGCCCCAGCATTTT
>NA|TRBJ2-5|NA|TRBV27
CASGTHQRETQYF
TGTGCCAGCGGGACTCATCAACGGGAGACCCAGTACTTC
>NA|TRBJ2-7|NA|TRBV7-2
CASSFSGQQQYF
TGTGCCAGCAGTTTCTCCGGACAACAGCAGTACTTC